The 9 T cell receptor beta chains listed next were all sequenced from one sample in a study of T cells in Graves' hyperthyroidism and ophthalmopathy. Amplification of TCR beta CDR3 regions was performed using RNA transcripts as template. An initial round of RT-PCR targeting the TCR CDR3 relied on the HTBI primer set. In TCRdb, the multiplex PCR reads were re-called with MiXCR into one record per CDR3 protein. The data contain a few hundred thousand distinct CDR3 sequences, roughly 13% of them singletons. The sample consisted of blood. The source of these receptors is a woman aged 18-29 years with Graves' hyperthyroidism.

The CDR3: CASSLIVGSRPDTQYF. As DNA, the CDR3 is TGTGCCAGCAGCTTAATCGTCGGGAGTCGGCCAGATACGCAGTATTTT. The chain combines TRBV7-6 with TRBJ2-3; D possibly corresponds to TRBD2 (6 bases). The CDR3 length is 16 residues. Germline values: CDR1 SGHVS, CDR2 FNYEAQ. The germline V and J ends were trimmed by 2 bases and 4 bases, with 16 bases remaining between them.

This clonotype was recorded at least ten times. The chain has TRBV19 and TRBJ2-3; 8 nucleotides agree with TRBD1. Trimming at V came to 4 bases and at J to 5 bases, leaving 8 bases not matched to a gene. This CDR3 is built from 15 residues. Germline CDR1 LNHDA, CDR2 SQIVND (reference sequence). The CDR3 nucleotides are TGTGCCAGTAGTACCGGGACAGGAGGAGGAGATACGCAGTATTTT. Its protein product is CASSTGTGGGDTQYF.

Turning to this clonotype: This may arise from a read error, as a much more abundant clone is one base away. The rearrangement links TRBV5-1 to TRBJ2-7, with D perhaps matching TRBD1 or TRBD2 (5 bases each). The V and J ends lost 3 bases and 1 base respectively, with 14 bases between them. Germline assignment: CDR1 SGHRS and CDR2 YFSETQ. This CDR3 contains 15 residues. CDR3 sequence (DNA): TGCGCCAGCAGCTCTGGGGGAGCTGGGTCCTACGAGCAGTACTTC. Its translation is CASSSGGAGSYEQYF. Full variable domain (rest looked up from reference TRBV5-1 and TRBJ2-7): KAGVTQTPRYLIKTRGQQVTLSCSPISGHRSVSWYQQTPGQGLQFLFEYFSETQRNKGNFPGRFSGRQFSNSRSEMNVSTLELGDSALYLCASSSGGAGSYEQYFGPGTRLTVT.

This clonotype was detected only a few times. Being one base from a much bigger clone, this may be a read error. V usage is TRBV6-1 and J usage is TRBJ1-5, with D maybe TRBD1 (5 bases). V lost 6 bases to trimming and J lost 7 bases, with 13 bases between them. Germline lookup yields CDR1 MNHNS and CDR2 SASEGT. The CDR3 runs to 13 residues. CDR3 nucleotides: TGTGCCAGCAGCGGCAGGGACGGACAGCCCCAGCATTTT. Translated, it gives CASSGRDGQPQHF.

This clonotype was picked up a small number of times. V usage is TRBV7-9 and J usage is TRBJ1-6; 9 nucleotides match TRBD1. The CDR3 is 15 residues long. J gave up 7 bases and V 4 bases, and 5 bases lay outside the gene matches. Germline V lookup: CDR1 SEHNR, CDR2 FQNEAQ (reference sequence). CDR3 residues: CASSWTGDGNSPLHF. In DNA, the CDR3 is TGTGCCAGCAGCTGGACAGGGGATGGAAATTCACCCCTCCACTTT.

The CDR3 nucleotides read TGTGCCAGTGCCATGGGCCCTGACTATGGCTACACCTTC. Translation gives CASAMGPDYGYTF. The chain has TRBV19 and TRBJ1-2, with D hard to call. V was trimmed by 8 bases and J by 3 bases, leaving 13 bases between them. This CDR3 region has 13 residues. Germline V CDR1 and CDR2: LNHDA, SQIVND (reference sequence).

This chain joins TRBV14 and TRBJ1-2; D gene uncertain. This CDR3 comprises 14 residues. The germline CDR1 and CDR2 sequences are SGHDN and FVKESK. The V and J ends lost 3 bases and 2 bases respectively, with 10 bases between them. The CDR3 reads CASSHGTPNYGYTF. CDR3 nucleotides: TGTGCCAGCAGCCATGGCACTCCGAACTATGGCTACACCTTC.

This clonotype was seen repeatedly, ten times or more. The chain joins TRBV12-3 or TRBV12-4 to TRBJ1-1; D gene unclear. V lost 4 bases and J lost 2, with 8 bases in between. This CDR3 is built from 13 residues. CDR3 protein: CASSYEENTEAFF. The CDR3 DNA reads as TGTGCCAGCAGTTACGAGGAAAACACTGAAGCTTTCTTT.

This clonotype has at least ten counts. The chain uses TRBV3-1 and TRBJ1-2; D is ambiguous. V was cut by 0 bases and J by 0 bases, with 8 bases left in between. The germline V gene encodes CDR1 LGHDT and CDR2 YNNKEL (reference sequence). The CDR3 sequence is 15 residues long. The CDR3 DNA reads TGTGCCAGCAGCCAAGATCCAGGTACTAACTATGGCTACACCTTC. Translated: CASSQDPGTNYGYTF.